The T cell receptor (beta chain) described here comes from a study of Ad26.COV2.S vaccination and SARS-CoV-2 variants. The repertoire was sequenced with immunoSEQ multiplex PCR; TCRdb's copy has only in-frame clones and lacks some. The table shows 450,000 to 550,000 clones, with 89% occurring only once. With 2 bases clipped from V and 7 bases from J, the junction kept 13 bases outside the gene matches. CDR1 is SGHVS and CDR2 is FQNEAQ in the germline V gene. This CDR3 region has 17 residues. This sample's treatment: roughly 18 received Ad26.COV2.S at low or high dose, single or two shots; several received placebo; per-sample allocation not given. Sampling was done on day 63 after the first vaccine or placebo injection. Whoever gave the sample was an adult aged 18-55 years in Boston.

This receptor was taken from a person between 18 and 59 years old who received the Ad26.COV2.S COVID-19 vaccine or a placebo. The sequencing here drew on peripheral blood, taken in a trial of Ad26.COV2.S vaccine versus placebo. The V and J genes are TRBV7-8 and TRBJ1-1, with TRBD1 matching 10 bases. CDR3 sequence (DNA): TGTGCCAGCAGCTTACGGGGCACAGGACAGGGGGACGGTGAAGCTTTCTTT. Translation: CASSLRGTGQGDGEAFF.